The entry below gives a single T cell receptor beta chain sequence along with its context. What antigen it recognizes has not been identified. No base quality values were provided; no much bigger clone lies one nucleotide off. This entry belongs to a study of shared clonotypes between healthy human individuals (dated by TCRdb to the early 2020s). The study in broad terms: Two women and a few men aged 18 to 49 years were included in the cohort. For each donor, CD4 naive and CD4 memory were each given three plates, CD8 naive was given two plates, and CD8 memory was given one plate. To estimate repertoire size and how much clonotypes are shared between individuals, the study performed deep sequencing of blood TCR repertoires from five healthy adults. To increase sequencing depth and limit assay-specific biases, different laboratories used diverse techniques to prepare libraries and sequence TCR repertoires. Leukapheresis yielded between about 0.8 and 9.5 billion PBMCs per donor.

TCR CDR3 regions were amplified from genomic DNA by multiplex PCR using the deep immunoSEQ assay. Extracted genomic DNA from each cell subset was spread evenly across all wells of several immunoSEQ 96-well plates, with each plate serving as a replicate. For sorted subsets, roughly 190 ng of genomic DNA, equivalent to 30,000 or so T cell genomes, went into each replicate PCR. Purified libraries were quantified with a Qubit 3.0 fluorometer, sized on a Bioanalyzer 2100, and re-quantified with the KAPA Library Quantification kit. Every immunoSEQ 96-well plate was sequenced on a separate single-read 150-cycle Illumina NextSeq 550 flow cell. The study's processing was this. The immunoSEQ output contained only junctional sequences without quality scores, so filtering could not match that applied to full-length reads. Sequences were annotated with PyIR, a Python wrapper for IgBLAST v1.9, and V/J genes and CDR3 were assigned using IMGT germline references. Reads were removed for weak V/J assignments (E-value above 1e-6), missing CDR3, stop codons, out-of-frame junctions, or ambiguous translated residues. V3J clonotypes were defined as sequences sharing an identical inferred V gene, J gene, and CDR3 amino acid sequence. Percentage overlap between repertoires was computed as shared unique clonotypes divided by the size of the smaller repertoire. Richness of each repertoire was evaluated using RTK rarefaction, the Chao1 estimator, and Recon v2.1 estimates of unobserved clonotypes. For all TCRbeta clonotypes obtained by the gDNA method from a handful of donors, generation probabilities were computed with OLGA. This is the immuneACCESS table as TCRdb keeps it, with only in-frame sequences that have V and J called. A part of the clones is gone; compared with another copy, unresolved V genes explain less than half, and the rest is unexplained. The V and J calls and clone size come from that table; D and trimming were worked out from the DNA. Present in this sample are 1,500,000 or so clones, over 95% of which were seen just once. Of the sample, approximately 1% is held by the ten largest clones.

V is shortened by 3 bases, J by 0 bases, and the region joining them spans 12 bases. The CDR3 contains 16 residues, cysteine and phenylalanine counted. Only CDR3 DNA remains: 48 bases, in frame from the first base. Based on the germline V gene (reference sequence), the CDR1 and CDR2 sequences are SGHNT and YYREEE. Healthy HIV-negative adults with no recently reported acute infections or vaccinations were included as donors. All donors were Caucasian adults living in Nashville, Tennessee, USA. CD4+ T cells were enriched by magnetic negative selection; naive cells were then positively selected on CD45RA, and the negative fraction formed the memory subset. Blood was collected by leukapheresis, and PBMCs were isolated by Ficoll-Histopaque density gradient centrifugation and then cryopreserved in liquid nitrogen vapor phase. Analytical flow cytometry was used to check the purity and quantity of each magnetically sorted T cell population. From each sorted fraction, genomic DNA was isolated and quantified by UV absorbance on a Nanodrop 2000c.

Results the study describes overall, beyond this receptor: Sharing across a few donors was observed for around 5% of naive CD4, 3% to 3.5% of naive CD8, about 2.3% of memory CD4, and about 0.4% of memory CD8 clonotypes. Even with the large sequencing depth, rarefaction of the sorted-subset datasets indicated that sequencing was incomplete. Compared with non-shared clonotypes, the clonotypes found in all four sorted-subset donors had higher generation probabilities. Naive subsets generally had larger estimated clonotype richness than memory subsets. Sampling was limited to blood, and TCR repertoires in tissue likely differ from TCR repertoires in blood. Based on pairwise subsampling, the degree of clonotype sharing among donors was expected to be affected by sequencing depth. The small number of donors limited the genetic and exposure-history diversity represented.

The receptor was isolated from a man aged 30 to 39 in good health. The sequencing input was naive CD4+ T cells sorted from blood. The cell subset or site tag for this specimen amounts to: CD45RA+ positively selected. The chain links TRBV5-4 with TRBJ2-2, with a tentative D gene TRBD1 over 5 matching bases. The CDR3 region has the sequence CASSYKQATNTGELFF. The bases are TGTGCCAGCAGCTACAAACAGGCGACGAACACCGGGGAGCTGTTTTTT.